This TCR beta chain came from a study of PD-L1 blockade in urothelial cancer. Study-wide background: The patients' atezolizumab therapy, 1,200 mg intravenously every 3 weeks, started in about 2014. Across blood samples, T cells had a median count of about 140,000. Analyses were performed on blood at 3 weeks after treatment start (the second dose) and at 6 weeks.

The CDR3 covers 15 residues. V was pared by 3 bases and J by 6 bases, with 15 bases between. Germline CDR1 and CDR2: MNHEY and SMNVEV (reference sequence). Time point: pretreatment peripheral blood. Patients suffered from locally advanced or metastatic urothelial carcinoma. TCRdb keeps only in-frame clones here, not all; method: immunoSEQ multiplex PCR. The data contain about 63,000 clones, roughly four fifths of them singletons. V gene TRBV27 combines with J gene TRBJ2-1; D uncertain. The specimen was PBMCs, collected around atezolizumab (anti-PD-L1) treatment. This sequence was found in a man in his 70s with urothelial cancer. CDR3 DNA: TGTGCCAGCAGTTTTAGTTCCACCCGCACCAATGAGCAGTTCTTC. The encoded protein is CASSFSSTRTNEQFF.